This T cell receptor (beta chain) was identified during a study of tumor-infiltrating lymphocytes in primary liver carcinoma. From roughly 0.45 ug total RNA, TCR beta cDNA was generated with a primer in the constant region. Modified slightly, ARM-PCR produced TCR beta libraries over three nested multiplex PCR rounds. TRBV1-TRBV30 forward primers paired with a C-beta reverse primer were used in the first two PCR rounds, which ran roughly 11 cycles each. TCRdb re-called the multiplex PCR reads with MiXCR, one entry per CDR3 protein. The top ten clones hold about 18% of a sample with 250,000 to 350,000 distinct CDR3 sequences, 45% to 70% of them seen once. With V trimmed by 2 bases and J by 3 bases, 15 bases remained unmatched. The length of the CDR3 is 17 residues. Germline CDR1 is SQVTM and CDR2 is ANQGSEA. In addition to blood RNA drawn from unsorted whole blood, germline DNA was extracted.

The chain is built from TRBV29-1 and TRBJ2-7; 8 nucleotides line up with TRBD2. The TCR comes from a woman in her thirties with primary liver carcinoma and hepatitis B virus infection. The sequenced material came from peripheral blood. The CDR3 nucleotides read TGCAGCGTTGAATATATGGAGAGCGGGAGAAGGAACTACGAGCAGTACTTC. Residues: CSVEYMESGRRNYEQYF.